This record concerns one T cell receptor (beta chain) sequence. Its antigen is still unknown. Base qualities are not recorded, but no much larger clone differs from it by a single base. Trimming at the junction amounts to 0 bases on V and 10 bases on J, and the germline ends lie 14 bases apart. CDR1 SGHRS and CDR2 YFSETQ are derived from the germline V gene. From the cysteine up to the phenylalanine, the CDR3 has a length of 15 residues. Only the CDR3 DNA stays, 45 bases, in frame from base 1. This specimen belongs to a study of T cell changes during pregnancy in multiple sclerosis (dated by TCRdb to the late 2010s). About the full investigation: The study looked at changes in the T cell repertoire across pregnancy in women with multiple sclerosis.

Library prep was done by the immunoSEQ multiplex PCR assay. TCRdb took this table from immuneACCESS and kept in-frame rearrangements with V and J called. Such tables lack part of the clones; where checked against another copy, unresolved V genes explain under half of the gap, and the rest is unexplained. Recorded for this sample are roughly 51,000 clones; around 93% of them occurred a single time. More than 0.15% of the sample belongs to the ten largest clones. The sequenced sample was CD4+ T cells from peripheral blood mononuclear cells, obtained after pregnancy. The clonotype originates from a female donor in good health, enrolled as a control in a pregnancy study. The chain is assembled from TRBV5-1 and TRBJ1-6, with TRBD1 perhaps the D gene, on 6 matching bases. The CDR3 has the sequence CASSLGAGGGSPLHF. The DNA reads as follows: TGCGCCAGCAGCTTGGGGGCGGGTGGGGGCTCACCCCTCCACTTT.